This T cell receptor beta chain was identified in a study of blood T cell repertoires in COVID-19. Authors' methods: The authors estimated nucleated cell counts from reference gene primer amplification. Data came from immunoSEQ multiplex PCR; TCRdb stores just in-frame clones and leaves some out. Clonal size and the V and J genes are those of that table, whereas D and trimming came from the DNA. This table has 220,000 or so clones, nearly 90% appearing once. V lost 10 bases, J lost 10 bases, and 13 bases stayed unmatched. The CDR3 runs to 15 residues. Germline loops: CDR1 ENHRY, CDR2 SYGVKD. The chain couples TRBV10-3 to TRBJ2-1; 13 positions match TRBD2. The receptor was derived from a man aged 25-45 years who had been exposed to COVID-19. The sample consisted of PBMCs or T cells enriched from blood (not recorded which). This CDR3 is CATDRPGLAGQEQFF. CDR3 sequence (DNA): TGTGCCACCGACCGACCGGGACTAGCGGGGCAAGAGCAGTTCTTC.